A selection of T cell receptor beta chains follows, all from one sample in a study of beta chain features in type 1 diabetes. TCRdb's table, derived via immunoSEQ multiplex PCR, lists solely in-frame clones and lacks some. The table shows around 200,000 clones, with about 13% occurring only once. The specimen was central memory CD4+ T cells from blood. All receptors derive from a woman aged 18 to 35 in good health. The CDR3 runs from the conserved cysteine through the conserved F or W. Fields, in order: J gene, V gene, CDR3 length, CDR3 protein.

TRBJ2-2	TRBV7-2	15	CASSLGQGSTGELFF
TRBJ1-1	TRBV28	15	CASSFPPGQNTEAFF
TRBJ2-1	TRBV4-2	15	CASSQEPAGDDEQFF
TRBJ2-5	TRBV10-3	13	CAISLNGEETQYF
TRBJ2-3	TRBV30	14	CAWVRQGTTDTQYF
TRBJ1-2	TRBV30	14	CAWTGRLTNYGYTF
TRBJ1-5	TRBV7-2	15	CASSPGAGMDQPQHF
TRBJ2-1	TRBV5-1	14	CASSPTGTNNEQFF
TRBJ1-1	TRBV6-6	15	CASRPRDNRNTEAFF
TRBJ2-7	TRBV5-1	12	CASSRGLYEQYF
TRBJ2-7	TRBV28	11	CARALDYEQYF
TRBJ2-1	TRBV28	14	CASRIQGRGNEQFF
TRBJ2-5	TRBV28	13	CASRGTGKETQYF
TRBJ2-7	TRBV14	14	CASSLGGDYYEQYF
TRBJ2-3	TRBV28	18	CASSFTPPIGGRTDTQYF
TRBJ1-1	TRBV10-3	12	CAISRDRAEAFF
TRBJ2-1	TRBV5-8	15	CASSFRGLGLNEQFF
TRBJ2-7	TRBV11-2	15	CASSPLGQGSYEQYF
TRBJ2-4	TRBV7-2	18	CASSLVTSTGVAKNIQYF
TRBJ1-4	TRBV4-1	19	CASSQGRRQAFATNEKLFF
TRBJ1-2	TRBV6-5	13	CASTPRTGIGYTF
TRBJ2-1	TRBV27	12	CASSSLAGGWFF
TRBJ1-3	TRBV5-6	13	CASSLTYGNTIYF
TRBJ2-1	TRBV11-2	18	CASSPIALRDSLYNEQFF
TRBJ2-4	TRBV6-6	14	CASRNPGQKNIQYF
TRBJ1-2	TRBV18	15	CASSPRDRTWYGYTF
TRBJ2-3	TRBV7-6	17	CASSLGSGRASTDTQYF
TRBJ2-3	TRBV29-1	12	CSVGGGTDTQYF
TRBJ1-4	TRBV15	15	CATSRDPGRDEKLFF
TRBJ1-2	TRBV27	14	CASSFRQGSRGYTF
TRBJ1-1	TRBV7-8	13	CASSPRVLVGAFF
TRBJ2-7	TRBV30	13	CAWSIGLRYEQYF
TRBJ2-3	TRBV10-3	14	CAISVTGGRDTQYF
TRBJ2-7	TRBV27	15	CASSLVSGITYEQYF
TRBJ2-2	TRBV6-5	11	CATGPPGELFF
TRBJ2-2	TRBV2	13	CASKWEVTGELFF
TRBJ2-1	TRBV28	13	CASERETGNEQFF
TRBJ2-3	TRBV30	15	CAWRKEAGGPYTQYF
TRBJ2-1	TRBV5-1	15	CASRSGTGLYNEQFF
TRBJ2-7	TRBV19	12	CASSPRGHEQYF
TRBJ1-5	TRBV19	13	CASSAQGHQPQHF
TRBJ2-5	TRBV5-6	15	CASSSGPTGLETQYF
TRBJ1-5	TRBV30	15	CAWSVTGISNQPQHF
TRBJ1-2	TRBV30	16	CAWSESPGTEYYGYTF
TRBJ2-5	TRBV5-1	16	CASSLVPSGSKETQYF
TRBJ2-1	TRBV19	15	CASSIRGRGLGEQFF
TRBJ2-1	TRBV18	12	CASSPLGDEQFF
TRBJ2-5	TRBV30	14	CAWSRLAGGETQYF
TRBJ2-1	TRBV28	15	CASSILAADYNEQFF